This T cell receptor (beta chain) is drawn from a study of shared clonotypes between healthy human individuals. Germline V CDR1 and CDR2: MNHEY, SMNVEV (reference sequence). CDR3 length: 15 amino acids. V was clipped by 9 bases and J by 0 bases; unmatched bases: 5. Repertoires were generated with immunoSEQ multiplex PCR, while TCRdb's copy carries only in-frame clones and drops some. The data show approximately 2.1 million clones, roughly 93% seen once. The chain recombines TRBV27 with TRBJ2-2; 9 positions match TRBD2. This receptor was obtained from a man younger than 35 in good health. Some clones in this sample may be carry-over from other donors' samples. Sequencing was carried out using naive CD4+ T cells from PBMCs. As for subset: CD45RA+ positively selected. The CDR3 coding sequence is TGTGCCAGTGGGGCGGGAGGGTCGAACACCGGGGAGCTGTTTTTT. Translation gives CASGAGGSNTGELFF.